Each of the 11 T cell receptor beta chains below was sequenced from the same sample in a study of cytomegalovirus exposure and HLA in healthy donors. This PCR relied on a set of 60 Vbeta primers and 13 Jbeta primers. Assay used: immunoSEQ multiplex PCR; TCRdb lists only in-frame clones, some missing. The sample has about 160,000 clones; approximately 80% are singletons. The sample was PBMCs. The origin of the receptors is a woman aged 50 to 65 in good health and CMV-seronegative.

In the case of this clone: The sample carries other DNA sequences with the same CDR3. This chain joins TRBV19 and TRBJ2-5; weak D call: TRBD1 (6 bases). Germline loops: CDR1 LNHDA, CDR2 SQIVND (reference sequence). The CDR3 totals 13 residues. The V gene lost 3 bases and the J gene lost 3 bases, with 8 bases spanning the gap. The CDR3 nucleotides read TGTGCCAGTAGTATGGACAGAGAAGAGACCCAGTACTTC. Translated, it gives CASSMDREETQYF.

The count of this clone is one. The chain carries TRBV28 and TRBJ2-3; weak D call: TRBD1 (5 bases). Germline V CDR1 and CDR2: MDHEN, SYDVKM. Between the trimmed V and J ends, which lost 6 bases and 1 base, there was a span of 14 bases. This CDR3 spans 15 amino acids. The CDR3 DNA reads as TGTGCCAGCAGATATAGGGGTACTCGCACAGATACGCAGTATTTT. Translation: CASRYRGTRTDTQYF.

The chain links TRBV28 to TRBJ1-2; D not resolved. Germline V gene data show CDR1 as MDHEN and CDR2 as SYDVKM. Trimming pared 5 bases from V and 5 bases from J, leaving 18 bases between. The CDR3 extends over 15 amino acids. CDR3 residues: CASSLLPPMTYGYTF. Here the CDR3 DNA reads TGTGCCAGCAGTCTTCTGCCACCTATGACTTATGGCTACACCTTC.

The chain carries TRBV2 and TRBJ2-1, with TRBD2 matching 10 bases. The CDR3 extends over 13 amino acids. CDR1 and CDR2 (germline): SNHLY, FYNNEI. With 8 bases clipped from V and 9 bases from J, the junction kept 7 bases outside the gene matches. Here the CDR3 reads CASWVAGGGEQFF. The CDR3 DNA reads as TGTGCCAGCTGGGTAGCGGGAGGAGGTGAGCAGTTCTTC.

The chain combines TRBV18 with TRBJ2-1; D remains ambiguous. Germline loops: CDR1 KGHSH, CDR2 LQKENI. V lost 5 bases and J 0 bases, leaving 11 bases between the germline ends. This CDR3 comprises 15 residues. The CDR3 is CASSSQAHSYNEQFF. CDR3 bases: TGTGCCAGCTCATCCCAGGCTCACTCCTACAATGAGCAGTTCTTC.

The CDR3 here is CASSLGGRATNEKLFF. DNA for the CDR3: TGCGCCAGCAGCTTGGGGGGCAGAGCAACTAATGAAAAACTGTTTTTT. The chain couples TRBV5-1 to TRBJ1-4, with a weak D call TRBD1 (5 bases). Germline V gives CDR1 SGHRS, CDR2 YFSETQ. The CDR3 is 16 amino acids. Deletions cut 0 bases from V and 0 bases from J, with 9 bases between.

The CDR3 here is CASSFAGEQYF. The CDR3 DNA follows: TGTGCCAGCAGCTTTGCCGGGGAGCAGTACTTC. The V and J genes are TRBV5-5 and TRBJ2-7, with D uncertain. This CDR3 contains 11 residues. V was shortened by 2 bases and J by 7 bases, with 7 bases between the two germline ends. Germline CDR1 SGHKS, CDR2 YYEKEE (reference sequence). The entire variable domain, with the rest obtained from reference TRBV5-5 and TRBJ2-7, is as follows: DAGVTQSPTHLIKTRGQQVTLRCSPISGHKSVSWYQQVLGQGPQFIFQYYEKEERGRGNFPDRFSARQFPNYSSELNVNALLLGDSALYLCASSFAGEQYFGPGTRLTVT.

V usage is TRBV7-2 and J usage is TRBJ2-2, with 9 bases matching TRBD1. This CDR3 comprises 16 residues. V was pared by 1 base and J by 6 bases, with 6 bases of the junction left unmatched. Germline CDR1 and CDR2: SGHTA and FQGNSA. For the CDR3, the DNA is TGTGCCAGCAGCTTAGTTGGACAGGGGTGGGCCGGGGAGCTGTTTTTT. It yields the protein CASSLVGQGWAGELFF.

The gene calls are TRBV5-6 and TRBJ1-1; tentative D call: TRBD1 (5 bases). CDR1 SGHDT and CDR2 YYEEEE come from the germline V gene. The CDR3 runs 15 residues. The ends were cut back, 3 bases at V and 4 bases at J, with 16 bases in the middle. The CDR3 protein is CASSSLTPGGTEAFF. The CDR3 DNA reads as TGTGCCAGCAGCTCCTTGACTCCGGGGGGCACTGAAGCTTTCTTT. Together with reference TRBV5-6 and TRBJ1-1, the CDR3 gives the full variable domain: DAGVTQSPTHLIKTRGQQVTLRCSPKSGHDTVSWYQQALGQGPQFIFQYYEEEERQRGNFPDRFSGHQFPNYSSELNVNALLLGDSALYLCASSSLTPGGTEAFFGQGTRLTVV.

The genes are TRBV5-1 and TRBJ2-2; perhaps TRBD2 as D (6 bases). Trimming cost V 0 bases and J 7 bases, with 13 bases left between them. The germline V gene encodes CDR1 SGHRS and CDR2 YFSETQ. This CDR3 spans 15 amino acids. The CDR3 region is CASSLDSGSHGELFF. CDR3 nucleotides: TGCGCCAGCAGCTTGGATTCCGGGAGTCACGGGGAGCTGTTTTTT. The full variable domain, completed using reference TRBV5-1 and TRBJ2-2, is KAGVTQTPRYLIKTRGQQVTLSCSPISGHRSVSWYQQTPGQGLQFLFEYFSETQRNKGNFPGRFSGRQFSNSRSEMNVSTLELGDSALYLCASSLDSGSHGELFFGEGSRLTVL.

The V and J genes are TRBV5-1 and TRBJ2-5; no clear D. The CDR3 extends over 12 amino acids. CDR1 and CDR2 from the germline V gene are SGHRS and YFSETQ. Trimming stripped 1 base from V and 5 bases from J, with 6 bases between. As DNA, the CDR3 is TGCGCCAGCAGCTTGCCCAGTGAGACCCAGTACTTC. Its translation: CASSLPSETQYF.